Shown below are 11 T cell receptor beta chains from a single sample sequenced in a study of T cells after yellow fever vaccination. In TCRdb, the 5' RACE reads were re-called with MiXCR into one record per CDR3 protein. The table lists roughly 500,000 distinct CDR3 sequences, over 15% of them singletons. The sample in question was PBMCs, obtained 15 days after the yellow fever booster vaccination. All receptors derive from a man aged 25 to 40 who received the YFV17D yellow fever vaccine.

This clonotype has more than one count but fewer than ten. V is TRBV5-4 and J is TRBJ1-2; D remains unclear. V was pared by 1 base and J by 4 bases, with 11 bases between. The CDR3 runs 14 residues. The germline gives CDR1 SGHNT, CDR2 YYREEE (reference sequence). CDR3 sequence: CASSLFRKTYGYTF. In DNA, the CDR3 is TGTGCCAGCAGCTTGTTTAGGAAAACCTATGGCTACACCTTC.

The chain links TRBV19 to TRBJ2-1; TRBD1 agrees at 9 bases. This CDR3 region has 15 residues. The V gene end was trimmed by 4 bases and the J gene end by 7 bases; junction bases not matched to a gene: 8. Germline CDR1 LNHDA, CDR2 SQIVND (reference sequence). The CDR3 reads CASSTTGGPVNEQFF. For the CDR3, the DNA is TGTGCCAGTAGTACCACAGGGGGCCCCGTGAATGAGCAGTTCTTC.

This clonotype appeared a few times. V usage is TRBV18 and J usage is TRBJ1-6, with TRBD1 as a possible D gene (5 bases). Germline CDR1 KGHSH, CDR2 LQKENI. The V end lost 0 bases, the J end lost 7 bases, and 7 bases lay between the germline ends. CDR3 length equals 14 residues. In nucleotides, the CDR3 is TGTGCCAGCTCACCACCGGGACGGAATTCACCCCTCCACTTT. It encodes CASSPPGRNSPLHF.

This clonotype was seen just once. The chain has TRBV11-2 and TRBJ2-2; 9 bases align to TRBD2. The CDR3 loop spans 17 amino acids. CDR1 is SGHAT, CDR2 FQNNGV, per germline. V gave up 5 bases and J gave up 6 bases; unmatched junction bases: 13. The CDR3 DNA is TGTGCCAGCAGCCCCCTATCGGGACTAGCAGTGGCCGGGGAGCTGTTTTTT. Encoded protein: CASSPLSGLAVAGELFF.

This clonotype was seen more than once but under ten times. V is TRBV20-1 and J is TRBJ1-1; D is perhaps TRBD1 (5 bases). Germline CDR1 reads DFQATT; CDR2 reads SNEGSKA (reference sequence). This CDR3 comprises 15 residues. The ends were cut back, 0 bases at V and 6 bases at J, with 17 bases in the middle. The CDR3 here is CSARDMGGGWAEAFF. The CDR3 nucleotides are TGCAGTGCTAGAGATATGGGGGGAGGTTGGGCTGAAGCTTTCTTT.

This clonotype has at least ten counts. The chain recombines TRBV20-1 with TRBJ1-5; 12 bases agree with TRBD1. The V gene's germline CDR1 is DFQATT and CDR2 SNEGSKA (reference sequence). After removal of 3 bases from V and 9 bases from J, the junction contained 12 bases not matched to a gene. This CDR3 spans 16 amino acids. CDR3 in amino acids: CSARGQGAYWGWPQHF. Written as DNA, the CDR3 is TGCAGTGCTAGGGGACAGGGGGCGTATTGGGGTTGGCCCCAGCATTTT.

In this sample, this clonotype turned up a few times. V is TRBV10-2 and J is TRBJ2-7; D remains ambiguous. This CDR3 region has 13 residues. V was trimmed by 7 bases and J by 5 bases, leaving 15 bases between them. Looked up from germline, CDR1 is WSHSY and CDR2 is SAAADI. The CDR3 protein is CASTSESPHEQYF. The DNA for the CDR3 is TGCGCCAGCACTTCGGAGTCCCCCCACGAGCAGTACTTC.

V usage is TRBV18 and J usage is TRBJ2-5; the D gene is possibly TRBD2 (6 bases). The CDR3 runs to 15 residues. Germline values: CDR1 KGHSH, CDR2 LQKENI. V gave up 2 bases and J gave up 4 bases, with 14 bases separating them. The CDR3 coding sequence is TGTGCCAGCTCACCAAGTCGGCAGGAGGGAGAGACCCAGTACTTC. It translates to CASSPSRQEGETQYF.

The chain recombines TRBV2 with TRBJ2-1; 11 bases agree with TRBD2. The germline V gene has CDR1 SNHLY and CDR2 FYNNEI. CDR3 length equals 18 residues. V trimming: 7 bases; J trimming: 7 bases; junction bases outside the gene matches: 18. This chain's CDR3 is CASTDGLAGGPVSNEQFF. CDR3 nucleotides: TGTGCCAGCACCGACGGCCTAGCGGGAGGTCCCGTCTCGAATGAGCAGTTCTTC.

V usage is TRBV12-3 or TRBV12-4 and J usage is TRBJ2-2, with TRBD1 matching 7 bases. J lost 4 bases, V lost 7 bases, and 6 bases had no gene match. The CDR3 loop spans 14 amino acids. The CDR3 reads CASIKGATTGELFF. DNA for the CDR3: TGTGCCAGCATTAAGGGGGCGACCACCGGGGAGCTGTTTTTT.

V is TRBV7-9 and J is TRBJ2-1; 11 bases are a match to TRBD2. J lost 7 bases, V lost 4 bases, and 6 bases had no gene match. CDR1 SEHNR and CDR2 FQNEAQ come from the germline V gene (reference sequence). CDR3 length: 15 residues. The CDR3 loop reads CASSYSPSGGNEQFF. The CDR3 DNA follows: TGTGCCAGCAGCTACTCGCCTAGCGGGGGGAATGAGCAGTTCTTC.